This record concerns one T cell receptor (beta chain) sequence. Its matching antigen is unknown. A second PCR of 7 to 11 cycles used a sample-barcoded 5' primer and a J-beta primer mix. TCRdb called the 5' RACE reads again in MiXCR, with one record for every CDR3 protein. The repertoire includes roughly 1,300,000 distinct CDR3 sequences, 59% of them detected once, and about 6.7% sits in the top ten. These data belong to a study of blood T cells in healthy people across ages. Study-level findings and limits: With age, beta diversity per million T cells declined roughly linearly, significantly by over 35. Investigators treated diversity estimates from one million T cells as underestimates. Unsorted PBMC input precluded a conclusive naive versus antigen-experienced comparison. Versus aged donors, long-lived donors had higher diversity and more naive CD4+ cells.

V lost 0 bases and J 4 bases, leaving 10 bases between the germline ends. The V gene's germline CDR1 is ENHRY and CDR2 SYGVKD. CDR3 length: 14 residues. The sample consisted of blood. V gene TRBV10-3 combines with J gene TRBJ2-7; no clear D gene. This clonotype was obtained from a man in his late teens or twenties in good health. CDR3 bases: TGTGCCATCAGTGAGTCGAGCCAGCTTTACGAGCAGTACTTC. Protein: CAISESSQLYEQYF.